A selection of T cell receptor beta chains follows, all from one sample in a study of T cells in Graves' hyperthyroidism and ophthalmopathy. In TCRdb, the multiplex PCR reads were re-called with MiXCR into one record per CDR3 protein. The sample yields around 540,000 distinct CDR3 sequences, around 46% seen once. Sequencing was performed on peripheral blood or thyroid tissue (not recorded which). These receptors were collected from a woman younger than 35 with Graves' hyperthyroidism. Both conserved end residues are part of each CDR3. Each record gives: D gene, J gene, clone size, CDR3 length, V gene, CDR3 DNA, CDR3 protein. D genes are given only for firm matches. Expanded clones get a size class; other rows say once, few or many, or leave the size out.

NA	TRBJ2-2	NA	15	TRBV9	TGTGCCAGCAGCGGGAGGGACCTCCGGCCCGGGGAGCTGTTTTTT	CASSGRDLRPGELFF
NA	TRBJ1-5	NA	16	TRBV19	TGTGCCAGTAGGGACTCTCCCAGGGGAACGGGTCAGCCCCAGCATTTT	CASRDSPRGTGQPQHF
TRBD1	TRBJ1-6	NA	15	TRBV2	TGTGCCAGCAGTGCTAGTGGACAGGACAATTCACCCCTCCACTTT	CASSASGQDNSPLHF
TRBD1	TRBJ2-7	NA	14	TRBV20-1	TGCAGTGCTGGACAGGGGGCATCGGTGAGCGAGCAGTACTTC	CSAGQGASVSEQYF
TRBD2	TRBJ2-7	many	13	TRBV19	TGTGCCAGTAGTACGCGGGAGGGATACGAGCAGTACTTC	CASSTREGYEQYF
TRBD1	TRBJ1-4	NA	15	TRBV6-4	TGTGCCAGCAGTGACCAGACAGGGAGTGGTGAAAAACTGTTTTTT	CASSDQTGSGEKLFF
NA	TRBJ2-7	few	13	TRBV5-1	TGCGCCAGCAGAAGGGACACCCTGGGCGAGCAGTACTTC	CASRRDTLGEQYF
TRBD1	TRBJ1-5	NA	17	TRBV25-1	TGTGCCAGCAAAAAGGAACAGGGGGCCGACTTCAATCAGCCCCAGCATTTT	CASKKEQGADFNQPQHF
NA	TRBJ2-2	few	13	TRBV7-2	TGTGCCAGCAGCTTGCGTCCACAGGGTCTCCTGTTTTTT	CASSLRPQGLLFF
TRBD1	TRBJ2-7	once	20	TRBV11-2	TGTGCCAGCAGCTTGCCCCGTCGGACAGGGTCATCGCCGGACTCCTACGAGCAGTACTTC	CASSLPRRTGSSPDSYEQYF
NA	TRBJ1-2	many	13	TRBV20-1	TGCAGTGCTAGAGGTGGGCAGAACTATGGCTACACCTTC	CSARGGQNYGYTF
NA	TRBJ1-6	many	13	TRBV19	TGTGCCAGTACAGAGGGGGGCGATTCACCCCTCCACTTT	CASTEGGDSPLHF
NA	TRBJ1-1	NA	15	TRBV5-1	TGCGCCAGCAGCTTGCATTCATCCAGGGACACTGAAGCTTTCTTT	CASSLHSSRDTEAFF
NA	TRBJ2-7	NA	10	TRBV7-8	TGTGCCAGCAGCTCTCCCGAGGCGTACTTC	CASSSPEAYF
NA	TRBJ2-6	NA	16	TRBV15	TGTGCCACCAGCAGCCAGCCGGGCTCTGGGGCCAACGTCCTGACTTTC	CATSSQPGSGANVLTF
NA	TRBJ2-6	NA	18	TRBV14	TGTGCCAGCAGCCGGGGGGGGGCCCGAAGCTCTGGGGCCAACGTCCTGACTTTC	CASSRGGARSSGANVLTF
NA	TRBJ1-2	NA	15	TRBV29-1	TGCAGCGTTGTGAAGGCCCAGGGGAAGAAGTATGGCTACACCTTC	CSVVKAQGKKYGYTF
NA	TRBJ1-1	NA	15	TRBV20-1	TGCGGTGCTCAGAGATGGGGGAAAGGTCGGGCTGAAGCTTTCTTT	CGAQRWGKGRAEAFF
TRBD2	TRBJ2-7	many	15	TRBV7-2	TGTGCCAGCAGCTTGGGACTAGCGGTCTCCTACGAGCAGTACTTC	CASSLGLAVSYEQYF
NA	TRBJ1-5	many	12	TRBV24-1	TGTGCCACCAGTTTCCGTGGAGAGCCCCAGCATTTT	CATSFRGEPQHF
NA	TRBJ1-4	NA	15	TRBV7-9	TGTGCCAGCAGCTCCGGACAGCAACGGGATGAAAAACTGTTTTTT	CASSSGQQRDEKLFF
NA	TRBJ2-5	NA	13	TRBV3-1	TGTGCCAGCAGCGTAGGAGACGAAGAGACCCAGTACTTC	CASSVGDEETQYF
NA	TRBJ2-7	many	14	TRBV29-1	TGCAGCGTCCGCCGGATGGGTGGGTCCTACGAGCAGTACTTC	CSVRRMGGSYEQYF
NA	TRBJ2-7	few	13	TRBV9	TGTGCCAGCAGCGTAGACTCCGGGAGCGAGCAGTACTTC	CASSVDSGSEQYF
NA	TRBJ1-6	few	15	TRBV5-1	TGCGCCAGCAGCTTCACCGGGACTCGCGATTCACCCCTCCACTTT	CASSFTGTRDSPLHF
NA	TRBJ1-3	many	15	TRBV10-3	TGTGCCATCAGAGAAAGATCCGACTCTGGAAACACCATATATTTT	CAIRERSDSGNTIYF
NA	TRBJ1-2	NA	11	TRBV20-1	TGCAGTGCTAGACTTCGGGATGGCTACACCTTC	CSARLRDGYTF
NA	TRBJ2-5	few	13	TRBV7-9	TGTGCCAGCAGCCCCGCCACCGAAGAGACCCAGTACTTC	CASSPATEETQYF
TRBD1	TRBJ2-3	once	16	TRBV7-2	TGTGCCAGCAGCACCAGACAGGGGGCTGGGACAGATACGCAGTATTTT	CASSTRQGAGTDTQYF
NA	TRBJ2-7	NA	14	TRBV12-3/TRBV12-4	TGTGCCAGCACGTGGGGGGACCCTTCCTACGAGCAGTACTTC	CASTWGDPSYEQYF
TRBD1	TRBJ1-2	NA	15	TRBV19	TGTGCCAGTAGCCGCCTCGGGACAGCGCAATATGGCTACACCTTC	CASSRLGTAQYGYTF
NA	TRBJ1-1	NA	17	TRBV19	TGTGCCAGTAATTTATACAGGGTGGGGAACCGGAACACTGAAGCTTTCTTT	CASNLYRVGNRNTEAFF
NA	TRBJ1-1	NA	14	TRBV15	TGTGCCACCAGCAGAGCCGGTCTGAGTCCGAAAGCTTTCTTT	CATSRAGLSPKAFF
NA	TRBJ1-1	NA	12	TRBV24-1	TGTGCCAGGGGTGACGGACGGACTGAAGCTTTCTTT	CARGDGRTEAFF
NA	TRBJ1-1	few	12	TRBV5-7	TGTGCCAGCAGCTTGGAGCGGTCTGAAGCTTTCTTT	CASSLERSEAFF
TRBD2	TRBJ2-5	NA	17	TRBV7-9	TGTGCCAGCAGCCCCGGGACTAGCGGGAGGTTAGCAGAGACCCAGTACTTC	CASSPGTSGRLAETQYF
TRBD1	TRBJ1-4	NA	14	TRBV25-1	TGTGCCAGCAGACCGACAGGGTTAAATGAAAAACTGTTTTTT	CASRPTGLNEKLFF
TRBD1	TRBJ1-5	many	15	TRBV9	TGTGCCAGCAGCGTGACCGGGACAGCCAATCAGCCCCAGCATTTT	CASSVTGTANQPQHF
NA	TRBJ1-5	NA	13	TRBV10-3	TGTGCCATCAGCGGGAGGGGGGGTCAGCCCCAGCATTTT	CAISGRGGQPQHF
NA	TRBJ1-2	few	12	TRBV7-9	TGTGCCAGCAGCGACTCCCGGGTTATTTGGGGGTTC	CASSDSRVIWGF
TRBD1	TRBJ2-5	once	14	TRBV2	TGTGCCAGCCGCCACGACAGGGCCCAAGAGACCCAGTACTTC	CASRHDRAQETQYF
TRBD1	TRBJ1-3	NA	15	TRBV10-3	TGTGCCATCAGTGACCCGAGGACAGGCACAAACACCACATATTTT	CAISDPRTGTNTTYF
NA	TRBJ1-2	NA	18	TRBV15	TGTGCCACCAGCAGTTACTCGAAGGTACAACCTTTCGGCTATGGCTACACCTTC	CATSSYSKVQPFGYGYTF
TRBD2	TRBJ2-7	NA	16	TRBV10-3	TGTGCCATCAGAGAGGGACTAGCGGGAGGCTCCTACGAGCAGTACTTC	CAIREGLAGGSYEQYF
TRBD2	TRBJ2-7	many	14	TRBV10-3	TGTGCCATCAGTGAGTCCGGGAGGGCCGCCGAGCAGTACTTC	CAISESGRAAEQYF